This T cell receptor beta chain was identified during a study of T and B cells in COVID-19 patients. Each TRB amplification used roughly 240-550 ng of genomic DNA from blood. The sample holds a few counts of this clonotype. TRB rearrangements were amplified by multiplex PCR with BIOMED2 TRB-A/B primers. MiXCR was run by TCRdb on the multiplex PCR reads, yielding one entry per CDR3 protein. The table includes around 6,200 distinct CDR3 sequences, 33% detected once. V lost 4 bases and J 4 bases, leaving 11 bases between the germline ends. This CDR3 comprises 14 residues. Germline V gene lookup returns CDR1 MNHEY and CDR2 SMNVEV (reference sequence).

What was sequenced was blood. The sequence came from a human donor with active COVID-19. The J gene is TRBJ2-4, the V gene TRBV27; D call uncertain. In DNA form, the CDR3 reads TGTGCCAGCAGTTGGGGTACAGCTAAAAACATTCAGTACTTC. This translates into CASSWGTAKNIQYF.